What follows describes a single T cell receptor beta chain. Its antigen is unknown. It has no much larger one-base neighbor in the sample; base qualities were not kept. According to the germline V gene, CDR1 reads SQVTM and CDR2 reads ANQGSEA. Inclusive of the bounding cysteine and phenylalanine, the CDR3 is 15 residues long. The retained sequence is limited to the CDR3, 45 bases, with the frame set at the first base. V is clipped by 2 bases and J by 3 bases, and the sequence between their germline boundaries is 14 bases long. Donors were healthy HIV-negative adults with no recently reported acute infections or vaccinations. Every donor was a Caucasian adult residing in Nashville, Tennessee, USA. CD4+ T cells were enriched by magnetic negative selection, after which naive cells were positively selected on CD45RA and the negative fraction was taken as the memory subset. After blood collection by leukapheresis, PBMCs were isolated using Ficoll-Histopaque density gradient centrifugation and then cryopreserved in the vapor phase of liquid nitrogen. Analytical flow cytometry was used to check the purity and quantity of every magnetically sorted T cell population. From each sorted fraction, genomic DNA was isolated and quantified by UV absorbance on a Nanodrop 2000c.

Using the deep immunoSEQ assay, TCR CDR3 regions were amplified from genomic DNA by multiplex PCR. For each cell subset, the extracted genomic DNA was distributed evenly across all wells of several immunoSEQ 96-well plates, and each plate served as one replicate. For sorted subsets, each replicate PCR was loaded with 200 ng genomic DNA, equivalent to some 31,000 T cell genomes. Purified libraries were quantified with a Qubit 3.0 fluorometer, sized on a Bioanalyzer 2100, and re-quantified with the KAPA Library Quantification kit. Each immunoSEQ 96-well plate was sequenced on its own single-read 150-cycle Illumina NextSeq 550 flow cell. In the authors' own workflow: The immunoSEQ output contained only junctional sequences without quality scores, so filtering could not match that applied to full-length reads. To assign V/J genes and CDR3, sequences were annotated against IMGT germline references using PyIR, a Python wrapper for IgBLAST v1.9. Reads were removed for weak V/J assignments (E-value above 1e-6), missing CDR3, stop codons, out-of-frame junctions, or ambiguous translated residues. A V3J clonotype was defined by an identical inferred V gene, J gene, and CDR3 amino acid sequence. Percentage overlap between repertoires was computed as shared unique clonotypes divided by the size of the smaller repertoire. Richness of each repertoire was evaluated using RTK rarefaction, the Chao1 estimator, and Recon v2.1 estimates of unobserved clonotypes. OLGA was used to compute generation probabilities for all TCRbeta clonotypes that the gDNA method yielded from a few donors. In its TCRdb copy, this immuneACCESS table keeps in-frame sequences only and misses some clones. Where compared with another copy, unresolved V genes explain less than half of these, and the others have no known cause. That table supplies the V and J calls and clone size; D and trimming were determined from the DNA. The sample has around 2.1 million clones on record, approximately 95% of them singletons. Roughly 0.13% of the sample lies in the top ten.

This sample stems from a study of shared clonotypes between healthy human individuals (dated by TCRdb to about 2020). The study in broad terms: The cohort included three men and two women between 18 and 49 years of age. For each donor, three plates each were used for CD4 naive and CD4 memory, two plates were used for CD8 naive, and one plate was used for CD8 memory. To estimate repertoire size and how much clonotype sharing occurs between individuals, the study deeply sequenced the blood TCR repertoires of about five healthy adults. Different laboratories and diverse techniques were used to prepare libraries and sequence TCR repertoires, to increase sequencing depth and limit assay-specific biases. Each donor's leukapheresis produced roughly between roughly 0.9 and 9 billion PBMCs. What the study reported, not specific to this receptor: Across a few donors, around 5% of naive CD4, roughly 3.4% of naive CD8, 2% to 2.5% of memory CD4, and around 0.4% of memory CD8 clonotypes were shared. Incomplete sequencing was indicated by rarefaction of sorted-subset datasets, despite the large sequencing depth. Compared with non-shared clonotypes, the clonotypes found in all four sorted-subset donors had higher generation probabilities. Naive subsets generally had larger estimated clonotype richness than memory subsets did. Sampling was limited to blood, and TCR repertoires in tissue likely differ from TCR repertoires in blood. The genetic and exposure-history diversity represented was limited by the small number of donors. Pairwise subsampling indicated that sequencing depth was expected to affect the degree of clonotype sharing among donors.

Here the chain combines TRBV29-1 and TRBJ2-1, and perhaps TRBD2 as D gene, on 6 matching bases. The receptor's source is a man between 18 and 35 years old in good health. Sequenced input: naive CD4+ T cells sorted from blood. Reading the label with the study, this specimen's cell subset or site is: CD45RA+ positively selected. Here is the DNA: TGCAGCGTTGAACCCGGGACTGGGCTCTACAATGAGCAGTTCTTC. This codes for CSVEPGTGLYNEQFF.